This T cell receptor (beta chain) was captured by sequencing in a study of T cell changes during pregnancy in multiple sclerosis. TCRdb keeps only in-frame clones here, not all; method: immunoSEQ multiplex PCR. The repertoire holds fewer than 45,000 clones, with roughly 91% as singletons. Here the sequenced sample was CD4+ T cells from peripheral blood mononuclear cells, taken in the third trimester of pregnancy. The TCR comes from a female donor with multiple sclerosis, enrolled in a pregnancy study.

As DNA, the CDR3 is TGTGCCAGCAGTTTATTAGGACAGGGGGCTTACGAGCAGTACTTC. Translating gives CASSLLGQGAYEQYF. V and J are TRBV28 and TRBJ2-7; TRBD1 matches 11 bases. The CDR3 contains 15 residues. The V gene's germline CDR1 is MDHEN and CDR2 SYDVKM. Unmatched junction bases numbered 3, after V lost 1 base and J lost 4 bases.